Following are 8 T cell receptor beta chains from one sample sequenced in a study of technical replicates of blood from several donors. Measured with immunoSEQ multiplex PCR; TCRdb has only the in-frame clones, and not every one. Among roughly 80,000 clones listed, around nine tenths were seen once. The specimen sequenced was T cells isolated from PBMCs. These receptors were collected from a human donor in good health.

The chain recombines TRBV27 with TRBJ2-1; 7 positions match TRBD2. CDR1 is MNHEY, CDR2 SMNVEV, per germline (reference sequence). J gave up 4 bases and V 5 bases, and 11 bases lay outside the gene matches. CDR3 length equals 16 residues. The CDR3: CASSPLAGVSYNEQFF. CDR3 DNA sequence: TGTGCCAGCAGTCCCCTTGCGGGGGTGTCATACAATGAGCAGTTCTTC.

The chain recombines TRBV7-8 with TRBJ2-7; possibly TRBD2 for D (6 bases). The V end was cut by 5 bases, the J end by 3 bases, with 14 bases between. Germline V gives CDR1 SGHVS, CDR2 FQNEAQ. There are 14 residues in the CDR3. CDR3 sequence (DNA): TGTGCCAGCAGCGACGGGACTCGCCTCTACGAGCAGTACTTC. This gives the protein CASSDGTRLYEQYF.

The V and J genes are TRBV4-1 and TRBJ2-7; no firm D call. CDR1 and CDR2 from the germline V gene are MGHRA and YSYEKL. Trimming shortened V by 0 bases and J by 0 bases, and 6 bases separated the two germline ends. The CDR3 runs to 14 residues. CDR3 protein: CASSQDLNSYEQYF. CDR3 DNA: TGCGCCAGCAGCCAAGACCTTAACTCCTACGAGCAGTACTTC.

The CDR3 is CASSPLTSGKVVYNEQFF. For the CDR3, the DNA is TGTGCCAGCTCACCACTTACTAGCGGGAAGGTCGTCTACAATGAGCAGTTCTTC. The gene calls are TRBV18 and TRBJ2-1, with 10 positions matching TRBD2. The J segment lost 3 bases and the V segment lost 1 base, leaving 9 bases of the junction unmatched. The CDR3 is 18 amino acids. Germline lookup yields CDR1 KGHSH and CDR2 LQKENI. The full variable domain, rest sourced from reference TRBV18 and TRBJ2-1, is NAGVMQNPRHLVRRRGQEARLRCSPMKGHSHVYWYRQLPEEGLKFMVYLQKENIIDESGMPKERFSAEFPKEGPSILRIQQVVRGDSAAYFCASSPLTSGKVVYNEQFFGPGTRLTVL.

This chain links TRBV29-1 with TRBJ1-1; the match to TRBD1 covers 7 bases. CDR3 length: 12 amino acids. In germline, CDR1 is SQVTM, CDR2 ANQGSEA. V dropped 6 bases and J dropped 8; count of bases not matched to a gene: 9. In DNA form, the CDR3 reads TGCAGCGTCCATCCTCTGGACAGGGAAGCTTTCTTT. Translated: CSVHPLDREAFF.

This clone was picked up one time. The chain recombines TRBV7-7 with TRBJ2-5; maybe TRBD1 (7 bases). CDR1 is SSHAT, CDR2 FNYEAQ, per germline (reference sequence). Trimming cost V 1 base and J 3 bases, with 9 bases left between them. The CDR3 is 14 residues long. The CDR3 region is CASSLGGTEETQYF. As DNA, the CDR3 is TGTGCCAGCAGCTTAGGCGGGACAGAAGAGACCCAGTACTTC.

The chain combines TRBV15 with TRBJ1-6, with D possibly being TRBD1 (6 bases). V lost 0 bases and J lost 9, with 18 bases in between. Germline V gene sequence: CDR1 LNHNV, CDR2 YYDKDF (reference sequence). The CDR3 runs 17 residues. The CDR3 DNA follows: TGTGCCACCAGCAGAGACCTCGGTGCAGGGGCGAGTTCACCCCTCCACTTT. Protein product: CATSRDLGAGASSPLHF.

This clone occurred once. This rearrangement joins TRBV4-1 to TRBJ2-1; D uncertain. CDR3 length equals 17 residues. Trimming removed 1 base from V and 4 bases from J, with 17 bases in between. Germline V gene lookup returns CDR1 MGHRA and CDR2 YSYEKL. The CDR3: CASSQVGATFRYNEQFF. In DNA, the CDR3 is TGCGCCAGCAGCCAAGTCGGTGCGACATTCCGGTACAATGAGCAGTTCTTC.